The clone carrying this T cell receptor beta chain was seen only once. Its specificity is not known. The data belong to a study of siplizumab effects on memory and regulatory T cells. The CDR3 totals 15 residues. Germline V gene data show CDR1 as SGHRS and CDR2 as YFSETQ. V was shortened by 0 bases and J by 0 bases, with 4 bases between the two germline ends. General study findings and limits: Controls had more than 25% Treg-derived mappable alloreactive CD4+ clones on average, versus approximately 70% with siplizumab. Suppressive capability of dividing Tregs from siplizumab cultures went unverified. It seemed that naive T cells were more diverse than memory cells and were major contributors to the alloresponse.

Libraries were prepared by immunoSEQ multiplex PCR; TCRdb keeps only in-frame clonotypes and omits some of them. The sample shows 65,000 to 70,000 clones, approximately 89% of them seen only once. V is TRBV5-1 and J is TRBJ2-6, with D unclear. The sequence derives from a human donor in good health. Specimen: Tregs sorted from blood. The DNA for the CDR3 is TGCGCCAGCAGCTTGGTTCACTCTGGGGCCAACGTCCTGACTTTC. Its protein is CASSLVHSGANVLTF.